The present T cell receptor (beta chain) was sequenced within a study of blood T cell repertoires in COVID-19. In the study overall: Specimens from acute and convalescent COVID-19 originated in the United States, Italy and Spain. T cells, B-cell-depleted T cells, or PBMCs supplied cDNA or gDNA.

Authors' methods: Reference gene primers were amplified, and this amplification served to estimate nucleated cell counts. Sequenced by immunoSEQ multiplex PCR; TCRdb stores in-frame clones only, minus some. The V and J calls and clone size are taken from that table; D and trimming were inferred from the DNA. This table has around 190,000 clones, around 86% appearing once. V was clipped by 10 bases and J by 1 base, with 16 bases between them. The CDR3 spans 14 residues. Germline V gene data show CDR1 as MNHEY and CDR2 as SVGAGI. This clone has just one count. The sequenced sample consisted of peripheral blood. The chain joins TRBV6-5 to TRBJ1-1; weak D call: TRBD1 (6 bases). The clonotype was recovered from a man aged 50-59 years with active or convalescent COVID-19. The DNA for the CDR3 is TGTGCCACCACTTTTTCCAGGGGGAACACTGAAGCTTTCTTT. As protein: CATTFSRGNTEAFF.